The 28 T cell receptor beta chains in this list originate from one sample, sequenced in a study of OX40 agonist ivuxolimab in advanced cancers. Generated by immunoSEQ multiplex PCR, the TCRdb table keeps only in-frame clones and is missing some. The sample shows some 22,000 clones, 70% to 90% of them seen only once. The sequencing here drew on CD4+ or CD8+ T cells sorted from blood, taken in a trial of the OX40 agonist ivuxolimab. Every receptor here comes from an adult with an advanced solid tumor such as melanoma, head and neck, liver or kidney cancer.

This clone was counted a few times. This rearrangement joins TRBV12-5 to TRBJ1-1; no clear D. Between the trimmed V and J ends, which lost 3 bases and 7 bases, there was a span of 9 bases. Germline V gene sequence: CDR1 LGHNT, CDR2 FRNRAP. The CDR3 is made up of 12 amino acids. The CDR3 loop is CASGFGTNEAFF. The CDR3 DNA sequence: TGTGCTAGTGGTTTCGGTACGAATGAAGCTTTCTTT.

The chain uses TRBV5-4 and TRBJ2-7; a possible D gene is TRBD1 (6 bases). V lost 0 bases and J lost 0, with 16 bases in between. This CDR3 region has 17 residues. CDR1 and CDR2 (germline): SGHNT, YYREEE (reference sequence). Here the CDR3 reads CASSLGPGQGNSYEQYF. The CDR3 DNA reads TGTGCCAGCAGCTTGGGCCCGGGACAAGGGAACTCCTACGAGCAGTACTTC.

The chain has TRBV4-1 and TRBJ2-7; the D is unclear. The CDR3 is made up of 16 amino acids. Trimming stripped 1 base from V and 0 bases from J, with 13 bases between. Germline V gives CDR1 MGHRA, CDR2 YSYEKL. Here the CDR3 reads CASSQGSPVSSYEQYF. The DNA of the CDR3 is TGCGCCAGCAGCCAAGGTTCCCCCGTAAGCTCCTACGAGCAGTACTTC.

The V call is TRBV18, the J call TRBJ2-7; tentatively, D is TRBD1 (6 bases). This CDR3 comprises 15 residues. CDR1 and CDR2 from the germline V gene are KGHSH and LQKENI. The V and J ends lost 0 bases and 3 bases respectively, with 12 bases between them. CDR3 coding DNA: TGTGCCAGCTCACCACCGGCTCGGGACATCTACGAGCAGTACTTC. This translates into CASSPPARDIYEQYF.

This clone was seen just once. This chain joins TRBV19 and TRBJ2-3; D is ambiguous. The CDR3 has 14 residues. From germline, CDR1 is LNHDA and CDR2 SQIVND (reference sequence). V lost 1 base and J 1 base, leaving 6 bases between the germline ends. CDR3: CASSIGLRTDTQYF. DNA for the CDR3: TGTGCCAGTAGTATAGGACTCCGCACAGATACGCAGTATTTT.

The J gene is TRBJ1-1, the V gene TRBV4-3; TRBD1 aligns across 7 bases. V lost 6 bases to trimming and J lost 4 bases; unmatched junction nucleotides: 8. Germline V CDR1 and CDR2: LGHNA, YSLEER. The CDR3 extends over 14 amino acids. Written as DNA, the CDR3 is TGCGCCAGCAGGGGGATTCAGGGGGGCACTGAAGCTTTCTTT. Its protein is CASRGIQGGTEAFF.

The V call is TRBV6-1, the J call TRBJ1-5; D is uncertain. The CDR3 sequence is 15 residues long. Germline values: CDR1 MNHNS, CDR2 SASEGT. Trimming left V 2 bases short and J 4 bases short, with 12 bases between. CDR3 region: CASSEWVHLNQPQHF. The CDR3 nucleotides read TGTGCCAGCAGTGAATGGGTACACCTTAATCAGCCCCAGCATTTT.

The CDR3 coding sequence is TGTGCCAGCAGTTATTTGCTTGCTCAGGCTTTCTCCTACGAGCAGTACTTC. It specifies CASSYLLAQAFSYEQYF. The rearrangement links TRBV27 to TRBJ2-7; D uncertain. V was pared by 4 bases and J by 0 bases, with 19 bases between. The length of the CDR3 is 17 residues. The germline gives CDR1 MNHEY, CDR2 SMNVEV (reference sequence).

The chain has TRBV7-9 and TRBJ2-5; unclear D gene. The CDR3 spans 14 residues. V was pared by 5 bases and J by 4 bases, with 14 bases between. Germline V CDR1 and CDR2: SEHNR, FQNEAQ (reference sequence). CDR3 amino acids: CASSIPRGPETQYF. The CDR3 DNA is TGTGCCAGCAGCATTCCCAGAGGCCCAGAGACCCAGTACTTC.

The chain joins TRBV4-1 to TRBJ2-7; 9 nucleotides line up with TRBD1. The trim removed 5 bases at V and 4 bases at J, leaving 12 bases unmatched. Per germline, CDR1 MGHRA and CDR2 YSYEKL. The CDR3 consists of 16 residues. CDR3 region: CASSKTLQGAIYEQYF. The CDR3 bases are TGCGCCAGCAGCAAAACGTTACAGGGGGCGATTTACGAGCAGTACTTC.

The rearrangement joins TRBV4-1 to TRBJ2-7, with D uncertain. CDR1 and CDR2 (germline): MGHRA, YSYEKL. There are 11 residues in the CDR3. Trimming cost V 2 bases and J 5 bases, with 4 bases left between them. CDR3 DNA: TGCGCCAGCAGCCAATCGGACGAGCAGTACTTC. Its protein product is CASSQSDEQYF.

The chain combines TRBV13 with TRBJ1-2, with 9 bases fitting TRBD1. The CDR3 is 14 amino acids. The J segment lost 2 bases and the V segment lost 4 bases, leaving 2 bases of the junction unmatched. Germline CDR1 PRHDT, CDR2 FYEKMQ (reference sequence). CDR3 DNA: TGTGCCAGCAGCTCGGACAGGGGCAACTATGGCTACACCTTC. Its translation: CASSSDRGNYGYTF.

The chain employs TRBV5-8 and TRBJ1-1; the D gene is possibly TRBD1 (6 bases). Deletions cut 0 bases from V and 3 bases from J, with 9 bases between. This CDR3 has 14 amino acids. CDR1 and CDR2 from the germline V gene are SGHTS and YDEGEE. The CDR3 reads CASSLGQVHTEAFF. CDR3 sequence (DNA): TGTGCCAGCAGCTTGGGACAGGTTCACACTGAAGCTTTCTTT. Full variable domain (outside the CDR3, taken from reference TRBV5-8 and TRBJ1-1): EAGVTQSPTHLIKTRGQQATLRCSPISGHTSVYWYQQALGLGLQFLLWYDEGEERNRGNFPPRFSGRQFPNYSSELNVNALELEDSALYLCASSLGQVHTEAFFGQGTRLTVV.

The chain recombines TRBV6-5 with TRBJ2-7; TRBD1 matches 7 bases. With 2 bases clipped from V and 4 bases from J, the junction kept 5 bases outside the gene matches. Germline-derived CDR1 and CDR2 are MNHEY and SVGAGI. This CDR3 has 14 residues. The chain's CDR3 is CASSYLDRLYEQYF. The CDR3, as DNA: TGTGCCAGCAGTTACCTGGACAGGTTATACGAGCAGTACTTC.

The chain combines TRBV6-5 with TRBJ2-7; D uncertain. In germline, CDR1 is MNHEY, CDR2 SVGAGI. Trimming removed 0 bases from V and 0 bases from J, with 6 bases in between. This CDR3 region has 14 residues. CDR3 sequence: CASSYSGDSYEQYF. CDR3 coding DNA: TGTGCCAGCAGTTACTCAGGAGACTCCTACGAGCAGTACTTC.

The chain employs TRBV11-1 and TRBJ2-7; D remains unclear. Germline V gene data show CDR1 as SGHAT and CDR2 as FQDESV (reference sequence). CDR3 size: 13 residues. V lost 5 bases and J lost 0, with 8 bases in between. DNA for the CDR3: TGTGCCAGCAGCCCCGATGGCTCCTACGAGCAGTACTTC. This translates into CASSPDGSYEQYF.

In this sample, this clone turned up once. The chain has TRBV7-9 and TRBJ1-3; no clear D. CDR3 length: 14 amino acids. V dropped 0 bases and J dropped 1 base, with 4 bases sitting between them. Germline V CDR1 and CDR2: SEHNR, FQNEAQ (reference sequence). CDR3 in amino acids: CASSLASSGNTIYF. The CDR3 DNA reads as TGTGCCAGCAGCTTAGCCAGTTCTGGAAACACCATATATTTT.

This clone was counted only a few times. This chain connects TRBV19 to TRBJ1-5; TRBD1 might be the D (5 bases). Germline-derived CDR1 and CDR2 are LNHDA and SQIVND (reference sequence). The CDR3 extends over 14 amino acids. The V and J ends lost 3 bases and 3 bases respectively, with 9 bases between them. In DNA, the CDR3 is TGTGCCAGTAGTATTAGGGACTCCAATCAGCCCCAGCATTTT. It is translated as CASSIRDSNQPQHF.

This clone was picked up one time. V usage is TRBV4-1 and J usage is TRBJ2-1; D call uncertain. The CDR3 runs 16 residues. The germline V gene encodes CDR1 MGHRA and CDR2 YSYEKL. V was cut by 1 base and J by 4 bases, with 14 bases left in between. The CDR3 loop is CASSQVNLVVYNEQFF. CDR3 DNA: TGCGCCAGCAGCCAAGTTAATCTAGTGGTATACAATGAGCAGTTCTTC.

The chain is built from TRBV2 and TRBJ2-1; the match to TRBD2 covers 14 bases. This CDR3 is built from 19 residues. V gave up 1 base and J gave up 8 bases; unmatched junction bases: 13. Germline CDR1 reads SNHLY; CDR2 reads FYNNEI. In DNA form, the CDR3 reads TGTGCCAGCAGTGAAGTCGGGACTAGCGGGGGCCCCCGGGGCGATGAGCAGTTCTTC. It is translated as CASSEVGTSGGPRGDEQFF.

The chain recombines TRBV10-3 with TRBJ2-7; 7 nucleotides agree with TRBD2. J lost 2 bases, V lost 8 bases, and 18 bases had no gene match. The germline V gene encodes CDR1 ENHRY and CDR2 SYGVKD. The CDR3 totals 17 residues. CDR3 region: CAIRASGGTVQAYEQYF. CDR3 bases: TGTGCCATCCGGGCTAGCGGTGGCACCGTTCAAGCCTACGAGCAGTACTTC.

The chain carries TRBV7-9 and TRBJ2-3; D is undetermined. The germline gives CDR1 SEHNR, CDR2 FQNEAQ (reference sequence). The CDR3 runs 14 residues. V was cut by 1 base and J by 2 bases, with 7 bases left in between. The CDR3 DNA reads TGTGCCAGCAGCTTAGGCCCGATCACAGATACGCAGTATTTT. This sequence encodes CASSLGPITDTQYF.

The V gene is TRBV27, the J gene TRBJ1-1; D remains unclear. Trimming pared 2 bases from V and 1 base from J, leaving 11 bases between. This CDR3 spans 15 amino acids. Germline V lookup: CDR1 MNHEY, CDR2 SMNVEV (reference sequence). As DNA, the CDR3 is TGTGCCAGCAGTTTAGGACTCGCCCAGAACACTGAAGCTTTCTTT. This gives the protein CASSLGLAQNTEAFF.

V and J are TRBV4-1 and TRBJ2-2, with D possibly matching TRBD1 (6 bases). Trimming left V 0 bases short and J 1 base short, with 9 bases between. The germline V gene encodes CDR1 MGHRA and CDR2 YSYEKL. The CDR3 spans 16 residues. The CDR3 DNA follows: TGCGCCAGCAGCCAAGATAGGACAGAGAACACCGGGGAGCTGTTTTTT. Its protein product is CASSQDRTENTGELFF.

The chain carries TRBV25-1 and TRBJ1-6, with TRBD1 matching over 7 bases. From germline, CDR1 is MGHDK and CDR2 SYGVNS. V shed 9 bases, J shed 0 bases, and the junction held 8 bases outside the gene matches. There are 16 residues in the CDR3. This chain's CDR3 is CASSTGKSSYNSPLHF. The CDR3, as DNA: TGTGCCAGTTCGACAGGGAAGAGCTCCTATAATTCACCCCTCCACTTT.

The chain couples TRBV19 to TRBJ1-1; tentative D call: TRBD1 (5 bases). The V gene lost 5 bases and the J gene lost 5 bases, with 15 bases spanning the gap. Germline CDR1 reads LNHDA; CDR2 reads SQIVND (reference sequence). CDR3 length: 14 amino acids. The CDR3 nucleotides are TGTGCCAGTAGTGAATACGGGACGTCGACTGAAGCTTTCTTT. Residues: CASSEYGTSTEAFF.

This chain connects TRBV5-1 to TRBJ2-7; D is unclear. The V and J ends lost 7 bases and 0 bases respectively, with 14 bases between them. Germline V gives CDR1 SGHRS, CDR2 YFSETQ. The CDR3 length is 14 residues. CDR3 in amino acids: CASAPGSSSYEQYF. CDR3 DNA sequence: TGCGCCAGCGCCCCAGGCTCAAGCTCCTACGAGCAGTACTTC. The whole variable domain, filled in from reference TRBV5-1 and TRBJ2-7, reads KAGVTQTPRYLIKTRGQQVTLSCSPISGHRSVSWYQQTPGQGLQFLFEYFSETQRNKGNFPGRFSGRQFSNSRSEMNVSTLELGDSALYLCASAPGSSSYEQYFGPGTRLTVT.

This clone was seen once. The chain combines TRBV4-1 with TRBJ2-7; 10 positions match TRBD1. Germline trimming cut 8 bases from V and 4 bases from J; bases unmatched to any gene: 11. CDR1 and CDR2 from the germline V gene are MGHRA and YSYEKL. The CDR3 is 15 amino acids. DNA of the CDR3: TGCGCCAGCGGCTACCCGGGACAGGGGAATTACGAGCAGTACTTC. Residues: CASGYPGQGNYEQYF.